These 20 T cell receptor beta chains originate from one sample sequenced in a study of blood T cell repertoires in COVID-19. Sequencing was performed with immunoSEQ multiplex PCR; in TCRdb, only in-frame clones are kept and a portion is missing. The sample lists more than 85,000 clones; 82% were seen once. Material for sequencing was peripheral blood. Receptors were obtained from an elderly man with acute or convalescent COVID-19.

This clone appeared a single time. The chain combines TRBV7-2 with TRBJ2-6, with a tentative D call TRBD1 (6 bases). V was trimmed by 8 bases and J by 4 bases, leaving 12 bases between them. Germline lookup yields CDR1 SGHTA and CDR2 FQGNSA. The CDR3 loop spans 14 amino acids. The CDR3 nucleotides are TGTGCCAGCCCCACAGGGTCCGGGGCCAACGTCCTGACTTTC. Amino acids: CASPTGSGANVLTF.

The V call is TRBV7-2, the J call TRBJ2-3, with D tentatively TRBD1 (7 bases). The CDR3 contains 15 residues. Germline CDR1 reads SGHTA; CDR2 reads FQGNSA. V dropped 4 bases and J dropped 3 bases, with 14 bases sitting between them. The CDR3 DNA follows: TGTGCCAGCAGCTCAGGGGGGATAGGGACAGATACGCAGTATTTT. It codes for CASSSGGIGTDTQYF.

The chain joins TRBV28 to TRBJ2-7; no clear D gene. V gave up 2 bases and J gave up 6 bases, with 14 bases separating them. There are 14 residues in the CDR3. The V gene's germline CDR1 is MDHEN and CDR2 SYDVKM. CDR3 amino acids: CASSLTQFRVEQYF. As DNA, the CDR3 is TGTGCCAGCAGTTTAACGCAATTTCGGGTCGAGCAGTACTTC. Using reference TRBV28 and TRBJ2-7 for the parts outside the CDR3, the full variable domain is DVKVTQSSRYLVKRTGEKVFLECVQDMDHENMFWYRQDPGLGLRLIYFSYDVKMKEKGDIPEGYSVSREKKERFSLILESASTNQTSMYLCASSLTQFRVEQYFGPGTRLTVT.

The chain has TRBV19 and TRBJ1-1; 8 positions match TRBD1. With V trimmed by 3 bases and J by 1 base, 7 bases remained unmatched. The CDR3 is made up of 16 amino acids. Germline loops: CDR1 LNHDA, CDR2 SQIVND (reference sequence). The CDR3 nucleotides read TGTGCCAGTAGTATGGACCCGGGACAGGCGAACACTGAAGCTTTCTTT. Translated, it gives CASSMDPGQANTEAFF.

The J gene is TRBJ2-6, the V gene TRBV30; 7 bases align to TRBD1. In germline, CDR1 is GTSNPN, CDR2 SVGIG (reference sequence). Trimming took 5 bases from V and 2 from J; bases not matched to a gene: 9. CDR3 length equals 16 residues. CDR3 sequence: CAWGTAVQTGANVLTF. The CDR3 bases are TGTGCCTGGGGGACAGCTGTACAAACTGGGGCCAACGTCCTGACTTTC.

This rearrangement joins TRBV18 to TRBJ2-1; 9 positions match TRBD1. The CDR3 length is 15 residues. The germline V gene has CDR1 KGHSH and CDR2 LQKENI. J gave up 9 bases and V 3 bases, and 9 bases lay outside the gene matches. CDR3: CASSPAGTGMSEQFF. CDR3 coding DNA: TGTGCCAGCTCACCGGCCGGGACAGGGATGAGTGAGCAGTTCTTC.

This clone was seen only a few times. The V and J genes are TRBV11-2 and TRBJ2-5, with 9 bases identical to TRBD2. Germline CDR1 and CDR2: SGHAT and FQNNGV. Losses at the gene ends were 1 base for V and 2 bases for J; bases not matched to a gene: 11. The CDR3 spans 18 residues. The CDR3 region has the DNA TGTGCCAGCAGCTTAGTCTGGGCGGCTAGCGGGGTACAAGAGACCCAGTACTTC. Residues: CASSLVWAASGVQETQYF. Full variable domain (remainder filled in from reference TRBV11-2 and TRBJ2-5): EAGVAQSPRYKIIEKRQSVAFWCNPISGHATLYWYQQILGQGPKLLIQFQNNGVVDDSQLPKDRFSAERLKGVDSTLKIQPAKLEDSAVYLCASSLVWAASGVQETQYFGPGTRLLVL.

This sequence joins TRBV7-2 and TRBJ2-5, with D unresolved. Trimming cost V 5 bases and J 6 bases, with 16 bases left between them. This CDR3 has 14 residues. In germline, CDR1 is SGHTA, CDR2 FQGNSA. The DNA of the CDR3 is TGTGCCAGCAGCCAAACCCGAACTTCACAGACCCAGTACTTC. This encodes CASSQTRTSQTQYF.

The chain joins TRBV9 to TRBJ2-2; D is ambiguous. The length of the CDR3 is 13 residues. Trimming removed 0 bases at V and 6 bases at J, with 6 bases between. Germline V gene sequence: CDR1 SGDLS, CDR2 YYNGEE. This CDR3 reads CASSVGEPGELFF. The CDR3 nucleotides read TGTGCCAGCAGCGTAGGAGAACCCGGGGAGCTGTTTTTT.

The chain has TRBV5-1 and TRBJ2-1, with D possibly TRBD2 on 5 matching bases. V was pared by 6 bases and J by 9 bases, with 19 bases between. The germline CDR1 and CDR2 sequences are SGHRS and YFSETQ. The CDR3 has 14 residues. The CDR3 spells CASTPTTVRGEQFF. As DNA, the CDR3 is TGCGCCAGCACCCCCACCACGGTTCGGGGTGAGCAGTTCTTC.

This clone has just a few counts. The genes are TRBV6-4 and TRBJ2-2; D is ambiguous. CDR1 is MRHNA and CDR2 is SNTAGT in the germline V gene. The CDR3 runs to 14 residues. Trimming removed 1 base from V and 7 bases from J, with 10 bases in between. The DNA of the CDR3 is TGTGCCAGCAGTGACTTTCGATCAGGCGGGGAGCTGTTTTTT. The encoded protein is CASSDFRSGGELFF.

This clone has more than one count but fewer than ten. The V gene is TRBV5-8, the J gene TRBJ1-1; a weak D match, TRBD1 (6 bases). Germline CDR1 is SGHTS and CDR2 is YDEGEE. CDR3 size: 13 residues. The germline V and J ends were trimmed by 4 bases and 8 bases, with 15 bases remaining between them. The CDR3 DNA is TGTGCCAGCAGCATCAGGGGAGTGAGCGAAGCTTTCTTT. Residues: CASSIRGVSEAFF.

The chain recombines TRBV5-4 with TRBJ1-6; 9 bases are shared with TRBD1. The CDR3 totals 15 residues. Germline V gene lookup returns CDR1 SGHNT and CDR2 YYREEE (reference sequence). V was pared by 0 bases and J by 10 bases, with 5 bases of the junction left unmatched. CDR3 sequence reads: CASSLVGQGYSPLHF. The CDR3 coding sequence is TGTGCCAGCAGCTTGGTGGGACAGGGTTACTCACCCCTCCACTTT. Full variable domain (rest looked up from reference TRBV5-4 and TRBJ1-6): ETGVTQSPTHLIKTRGQQVTLRCSSQSGHNTVSWYQQALGQGPQFIFQYYREEENGRGNFPPRFSGLQFPNYSSELNVNALELDDSALYLCASSLVGQGYSPLHFGNGTRLTVT.

The chain recombines TRBV21-1 with TRBJ2-2; TRBD2, the table's D call, was not compared with the DNA. TRBV21-1 is deemed a pseudogene. The CDR3 sequence is 22 residues long. CDR3 loop: CASSKGLSGQRTSGGNTGELFF. DNA for the CDR3: TGTGCCAGCAGCAAAGGGCTGTCAGGACAGCGGACTAGCGGGGGGAACACCGGGGAGCTGTTTTTT.

The chain combines TRBV24-1 with TRBJ2-2, with TRBD2 matching over 11 bases. From germline, CDR1 is KGHDR and CDR2 SFDVKD. The J segment lost 0 bases and the V segment lost 4 bases, leaving 6 bases of the junction unmatched. CDR3 length equals 18 residues. CDR3 amino acids: CATSEPSGRRANTGELFF. Here the CDR3 DNA reads TGTGCCACCAGTGAACCTAGCGGGAGGCGTGCGAACACCGGGGAGCTGTTTTTT.

A single count supports this clone. The chain uses TRBV24-1 and TRBJ2-5; D gene unclear. Germline CDR1 is KGHDR and CDR2 is SFDVKD. The V end was cut by 5 bases, the J end by 5 bases, with 11 bases between. The CDR3 is 13 residues long. The CDR3 coding sequence is TGTGCCACCAGTGTCGCTCCTCGGGAGACCCAGTACTTC. Residues: CATSVAPRETQYF.

The chain couples TRBV28 to TRBJ2-2; D unresolved. Germline CDR1 MDHEN, CDR2 SYDVKM. This CDR3 comprises 12 residues. V gave up 6 bases and J gave up 6 bases, with 8 bases separating them. CDR3 region: CASSRQSGELFF. The CDR3 DNA reads TGTGCCAGCAGCCGCCAGTCCGGGGAGCTGTTTTTT.

This clone appeared a single time. The chain carries TRBV6-2 or TRBV6-3 and TRBJ2-7; D is possibly TRBD2 (6 bases). V was cut by 5 bases and J by 1 base, with 15 bases left in between. The CDR3 contains 15 residues. Germline V CDR1 and CDR2: MNHEY, SVGEGT. The DNA for the CDR3 is TGTGCCAGCAGTCAACCTAGCGCGTTATCCTACGAGCAGTACTTC. Translated, it gives CASSQPSALSYEQYF.

The chain uses TRBV27 and TRBJ1-1, with 8 bases that match TRBD1. The V and J ends lost 6 bases and 6 bases, in that order; junction bases with no gene match: 9. CDR3 length: 14 amino acids. In germline, CDR1 is MNHEY, CDR2 SMNVEV (reference sequence). DNA for the CDR3: TGTGCCAGCAGCCGAAACAGGGGGAGGGCTGAAGCTTTCTTT. It translates to CASSRNRGRAEAFF.

This chain connects TRBV18 to TRBJ1-4; D gene unclear. There are 15 residues in the CDR3. CDR1 is KGHSH, CDR2 LQKENI, per germline. Trimming cost V 3 bases and J 4 bases, with 12 bases left between them. In DNA form, the CDR3 reads TGTGCCAGCTCACCGTCAGCAGGTTTTAATGAAAAACTGTTTTTT. It translates to CASSPSAGFNEKLFF.